The T cell receptor beta chain under discussion was sequenced for a study of cytomegalovirus exposure and HLA in healthy donors. As concerns this clone: Its antigen is still unknown.

Use of 60 Vbeta and 13 Jbeta primers characterized the PCR. Profiled with immunoSEQ multiplex PCR; TCRdb holds only in-frame clones, not every one. Of over 150,000 clones in the sample, over 65% are singletons; the top ten hold about 2.7%. Notes on the study in general: A later analysis revealed that TCR association rates differed between HLA loci, peaking at DRB1 and bottoming out at HLA-C. The later analysis indicated that the majority of CMV-associated TCR beta chains appeared HLA-restricted.

Deletions cut 8 bases from V and 3 bases from J, with 25 bases between. Looked up from germline, CDR1 is MGHRA and CDR2 is YSYEKL. The CDR3 has 18 amino acids. V gene TRBV4-1 combines with J gene TRBJ2-2, with D hard to call. The source of this sequence is a woman between 25 and 40 years old in good health and CMV-seronegative. Sequencing was done on a sample of PBMCs. CDR3 sequence reads: CASSAHLSLRVDTGELFF. In nucleotides, the CDR3 is TGCGCCAGCTCGGCCCACCTCTCGTTACGGGTGGACACCGGGGAGCTGTTTTTT.